Following are 17 T cell receptor beta chains from one sample sequenced in a study of CD8 T cells in ankylosing spondylitis (dated 2017 in TCRdb). Receptors were amplified or captured by 5' RACE. This sample was sequenced with an Illumina HiSeq 2500. The raw public data were reprocessed by TCRdb itself: fastp quality trimming at Q25, MiXCR clonotype calling, in-frame beta chains only. Rows with a matching CDR3 protein are joined into one entry that keeps the most common DNA and genes. Counted in this sample were about 150,000 distinct CDR3 sequences; around a third of them appeared once. Jointly, the top ten make up 6% of the sample. The specimen sequenced was synovial fluid, either unsorted or a sorted T cell fraction (not recorded which). These receptors all stem from a male donor with ankylosing spondylitis.

This clonotype appeared once. The chain has TRBV5-1 and TRBJ2-1; tentative D call: TRBD2 (6 bases). The CDR3 contains 14 residues. Germline lookup yields CDR1 SGHRS and CDR2 YFSETQ. V was cut by 0 bases and J by 9 bases, with 13 bases left in between. The DNA for the CDR3 is TGCGCCAGCAGCTTGGGTGCTAGGAGGGTTGAGCAGTTCTTC. Its protein is CASSLGARRVEQFF.

In DNA form, the CDR3 reads TGTGCCAGCAGTCAGGGAGGTGAGCAGTTCTTC. It encodes CASSQGGEQFF. The J gene is TRBJ2-1, the V gene TRBV6-5; a possible D gene is TRBD2 (6 bases). CDR3 length: 11 residues. Germline assignment: CDR1 MNHEY and CDR2 SVGAGI. With 5 bases removed from V and 9 bases from J, the gap between germline ends came to 8 bases.

This clonotype has a handful of counts. This chain uses TRBV20-1 with TRBJ2-7, with TRBD1 identical over 11 bases. This CDR3 is 14 amino acids long. CDR1 is DFQATT and CDR2 is SNEGSKA in the germline V gene (reference sequence). J gave up 0 bases and V 6 bases, and 4 bases lay outside the gene matches. CDR3 nucleotide sequence: TGCAGTGCCCGGACAGGGGGCAACTCCTACGAGCAGTACTTC. This translates into CSARTGGNSYEQYF.

The V and J genes are TRBV10-3 and TRBJ2-1, with TRBD2 matching 7 bases. CDR1 is ENHRY, CDR2 SYGVKD, per germline. V dropped 4 bases and J dropped 6; count of bases not matched to a gene: 6. This CDR3 is built from 14 residues. This CDR3 is CAISALAASNEQFF. CDR3 DNA sequence: TGTGCCATCAGTGCCCTAGCGGCCAGCAATGAGCAGTTCTTC.

This clonotype was seen a handful of times. The rearrangement links TRBV20-1 to TRBJ2-1; no clear D. This CDR3 comprises 11 residues. V was cut by 5 bases and J by 13 bases, with 15 bases left in between. Germline loops: CDR1 DFQATT, CDR2 SNEGSKA (reference sequence). The CDR3 here is CSAGSGSHQFF. CDR3 DNA sequence: TGCAGTGCTGGGTCCGGGTCGCACCAGTTCTTC.

The chain carries TRBV24-1 and TRBJ1-2, with 9 bases identical to TRBD1. J lost 3 bases, V lost 2 bases, and 6 bases had no gene match. The CDR3 runs 16 residues. Germline lookup yields CDR1 KGHDR and CDR2 SFDVKD. The CDR3 DNA reads TGTGCCACCAGTGATTCCGCCAGGGACAGGGACTATGGCTACACCTTC. Protein: CATSDSARDRDYGYTF.

The chain couples TRBV18 to TRBJ2-2, with D unclear. Germline CDR1 reads KGHSH; CDR2 reads LQKENI. Trimming took off 0 bases at V and 2 bases at J, with 1 base between the two ends. The CDR3 is made up of 13 amino acids. The CDR3 loop reads CASSPPNTGELFF. The CDR3 coding sequence is TGTGCCAGCTCACCACCCAACACCGGGGAGCTGTTTTTT.

The gene calls are TRBV5-1 and TRBJ2-5; D may be TRBD2 (5 bases). V dropped 0 bases and J dropped 3 bases, with 15 bases sitting between them. Germline CDR1 and CDR2: SGHRS and YFSETQ. The CDR3 loop spans 16 amino acids. The CDR3: CASSLDPGFVKETQYF. CDR3 in DNA: TGCGCCAGCAGCTTGGATCCGGGATTTGTAAAAGAGACCCAGTACTTC.

This clonotype was detected a few times. The chain is built from TRBV5-5 and TRBJ1-4; D is perhaps TRBD1 (5 bases). The CDR3 sequence is 14 residues long. Germline CDR1 is SGHKS and CDR2 is YYEKEE (reference sequence). Trimming left V 7 bases short and J 4 bases short, with 14 bases between. This CDR3 is CASFLGPNNEKLFF. The CDR3 bases are TGTGCCAGCTTCCTGGGACCGAATAATGAAAAACTGTTTTTT.

The gene calls are TRBV5-1 and TRBJ2-1; possible D gene TRBD1, 6 bases. Germline V gives CDR1 SGHRS, CDR2 YFSETQ. CDR3 length equals 15 residues. The ends were cut back, 3 bases at V and 7 bases at J, with 17 bases in the middle. Written as DNA, the CDR3 is TGCGCCAGCAGCTCCTCCGGGACACCAGAAAATGAGCAGTTCTTC. It codes for CASSSSGTPENEQFF.

This sequence joins TRBV15 and TRBJ2-1, with TRBD2 matching 7 bases. CDR3 length: 14 amino acids. Germline V gene data show CDR1 as LNHNV and CDR2 as YYDKDF (reference sequence). V shed 3 bases and J 7 bases; nucleotides not matched to a gene: 6. The chain's CDR3 is CATSSGGSTNEQFF. Here the CDR3 DNA reads TGTGCCACCAGCAGTGGCGGGAGCACAAATGAGCAGTTCTTC. The full variable domain, rest sourced from reference TRBV15 and TRBJ2-1, is DAMVIQNPRYQVTQFGKPVTLSCSQTLNHNVMYWYQQKSSQAPKLLFHYYDKDFNNEADTPDNFQSRRPNTSFCFLDIRSPGLGDTAMYLCATSSGGSTNEQFFGPGTRLTVL.

The table lists this clonotype with a few counts. The chain uses TRBV6-6 and TRBJ1-2, with D possibly matching TRBD1 (6 bases). Germline-derived CDR1 and CDR2 are MNHNY and SVGAGI (reference sequence). The V and J ends lost 3 bases and 7 bases respectively, with 12 bases between them. This CDR3 spans 13 amino acids. CDR3 protein: CASSYGQGLGYTF. In DNA form, the CDR3 reads TGTGCCAGCAGTTATGGGCAGGGGCTTGGCTACACCTTC.

This clonotype appeared many times. The rearrangement uses TRBV4-3 and TRBJ2-3; D remains ambiguous. The CDR3 is made up of 13 amino acids. Germline CDR1 LGHNA, CDR2 YSLEER. V lost 1 base and J lost 6, with 8 bases in between. The CDR3 nucleotides are TGCGCCAGCAGCCAAGCCGTTCAGGATACGCAGTATTTT. Translating it yields CASSQAVQDTQYF.

This clonotype was recorded at least ten times. The chain has TRBV5-1 and TRBJ2-1, with 7 nucleotides matching TRBD2. Trimming cost V 3 bases and J 6 bases; bases outside gene matches: 9. The CDR3 is 15 amino acids. Germline CDR1 is SGHRS and CDR2 is YFSETQ. The CDR3 region has the DNA TGCGCCAGCAGCTCCGGACTAGTATCCGGCAATGAGCAGTTCTTC. Encoded protein: CASSSGLVSGNEQFF.

V is TRBV10-3 and J is TRBJ2-2; D may be TRBD2 (6 bases). Trimming left V 0 bases short and J 7 bases short, with 15 bases between. Germline CDR1 ENHRY, CDR2 SYGVKD. This CDR3 is 16 amino acids long. The CDR3 is CAISESGFTGGGELFF. In nucleotides, the CDR3 is TGTGCCATCAGTGAGTCAGGCTTTACCGGGGGCGGGGAGCTGTTTTTT.

This chain connects TRBV7-9 to TRBJ2-5; D ambiguous. Germline-derived CDR1 and CDR2 are SEHNR and FQNEAQ (reference sequence). V shed 3 bases and J shed 2 bases, with 10 bases lying between them. The CDR3 has 14 amino acids. As DNA, the CDR3 is TGTGCCAGCAGCTTCAATCGAGTGCAAGAGACCCAGTACTTC. It translates to CASSFNRVQETQYF.

This sequence joins TRBV10-3 and TRBJ2-3, with unresolved D. The V and J ends lost 2 bases and 6 bases respectively, with 6 bases between them. The CDR3 runs to 12 residues. Germline lookup yields CDR1 ENHRY and CDR2 SYGVKD. DNA of the CDR3: TGTGCCATCAGTGAGGGGGATGATACGCAGTATTTT. Amino acid sequence: CAISEGDDTQYF.